One sample yielded the 21 T cell receptor beta chains listed below, sequenced in a study of OX40 agonist ivuxolimab in advanced cancers. The library was built by means of the immunoSEQ multiplex PCR assay. TCRdb provides this immuneACCESS table in a form limited to in-frame rearrangements. Some clones are lacking; in checked studies, under half of them reflect an unresolved V gene, and why the rest are absent is not known. The table for this sample lists about 110,000 clones; about nine tenths of them were counted only once. The top ten clones comprise approximately 0.48% of the sample. The sample consisted of CD4+ or CD8+ T cells sorted from blood, taken in a trial of the OX40 agonist ivuxolimab. These receptors were obtained from an adult with an advanced solid tumor such as melanoma, head and neck, liver or kidney cancer.

The chain is built from TRBV30 and TRBJ1-1; no firm D call. Trimming shortened V by 3 bases and J by 2 bases, and 13 bases separated the two germline ends. This CDR3 contains 14 residues. Germline V gene lookup returns CDR1 GTSNPN and CDR2 SVGIG (reference sequence). DNA for the CDR3: TGTGCCTGGAGGCCCGGGGTCCGAAACACTGAAGCTTTCTTT. This codes for CAWRPGVRNTEAFF.

The chain is built from TRBV6-5 and TRBJ1-5; D not resolved. Trimming pared 0 bases from V and 4 bases from J, leaving 7 bases between. CDR3 length: 14 amino acids. The germline CDR1 and CDR2 sequences are MNHEY and SVGAGI. The CDR3 region is CASSYSSPNQPQHF. In DNA form, the CDR3 reads TGTGCCAGCAGTTACTCGAGTCCGAATCAGCCCCAGCATTTT.

The chain has TRBV5-4 and TRBJ1-1; D is ambiguous. From germline, CDR1 is SGHNT and CDR2 YYREEE (reference sequence). The CDR3 extends over 13 amino acids. The ends were cut back, 3 bases at V and 7 bases at J, with 13 bases in the middle. CDR3 DNA: TGTGCCAGCAGCTCCCCGACGGGAAGTGAAGCTTTCTTT. Translation: CASSSPTGSEAFF.

The chain carries TRBV18 and TRBJ2-7, with D uncertain. V was shortened by 5 bases and J by 3 bases, with 8 bases between the two germline ends. The CDR3 extends over 12 amino acids. The germline gives CDR1 KGHSH, CDR2 LQKENI. The CDR3, as DNA: TGTGCCAGCTCATCAGGTAGCTACGAGCAGTACTTC. Its protein product is CASSSGSYEQYF. The entire variable domain, with the rest obtained from reference TRBV18 and TRBJ2-7, is as follows: NAGVMQNPRHLVRRRGQEARLRCSPMKGHSHVYWYRQLPEEGLKFMVYLQKENIIDESGMPKERFSAEFPKEGPSILRIQQVVRGDSAAYFCASSSGSYEQYFGPGTRLTVT.

The chain is built from TRBV15 and TRBJ1-3; D not certain. Germline V gene sequence: CDR1 LNHNV, CDR2 YYDKDF (reference sequence). The CDR3 extends over 15 amino acids. Trimming removed 0 bases at V and 2 bases at J, with 8 bases between. The CDR3 spells CATSRDSTAGNTIYF. In DNA, the CDR3 is TGTGCCACCAGCAGAGATAGTACCGCTGGAAACACCATATATTTT.

The gene calls are TRBV7-2 and TRBJ2-2; D gene ambiguous. Germline assignment: CDR1 SGHTA and CDR2 FQGNSA. The CDR3 contains 12 residues. V was cut by 4 bases and J by 7 bases, with 7 bases left in between. CDR3 nucleotides: TGTGCCAGCAGCTCGTACAACGGGGAGCTGTTTTTT. It translates to CASSSYNGELFF.

This clone showed up just once. This chain joins TRBV5-4 and TRBJ2-5; 8 positions match TRBD2. CDR1 SGHNT and CDR2 YYREEE come from the germline V gene (reference sequence). V lost 3 bases and J lost 5; bases outside the gene matches: 15. The CDR3 totals 17 residues. The CDR3 reads CASSSAGTSAPRETQYF. In DNA, the CDR3 is TGTGCCAGCAGCTCGGCAGGGACTAGTGCTCCTAGGGAGACCCAGTACTTC.

This chain uses TRBV6-5 with TRBJ2-7, with 8 bases aligning to TRBD1. This CDR3 contains 14 residues. CDR1 and CDR2 (germline): MNHEY, SVGAGI. The V and J ends lost 2 bases and 5 bases, in that order; junction bases with no gene match: 5. The CDR3 region has the DNA TGTGCCAGCAGTTACCTGGACAGGGTCCACGAGCAGTACTTC. Translating it yields CASSYLDRVHEQYF.

The J gene is TRBJ1-2, the V gene TRBV28, with TRBD1 as a possible D gene (5 bases). Germline V CDR1 and CDR2: MDHEN, SYDVKM. There are 12 residues in the CDR3. Trimming cost V 2 bases and J 5 bases, with 6 bases left between them. The CDR3 region is CASSLGAYGYTF. The CDR3 bases are TGTGCCAGCAGTTTAGGGGCTTATGGCTACACCTTC.

This chain connects TRBV6-1 to TRBJ2-7, with 7 nucleotides matching TRBD2. Germline V gives CDR1 MNHNS, CDR2 SASEGT. The CDR3 extends over 15 amino acids. J gave up 5 bases and V 6 bases, and 13 bases lay outside the gene matches. CDR3 residues: CASSLGGTYPDEQYF. CDR3 DNA: TGTGCCAGCAGCTTGGGAGGGACCTATCCCGACGAGCAGTACTTC.

The chain carries TRBV6-5 and TRBJ1-6, with 7 bases fitting TRBD1. From germline, CDR1 is MNHEY and CDR2 SVGAGI. The CDR3 consists of 15 residues. The J segment lost 5 bases and the V segment lost 4 bases, leaving 5 bases of the junction unmatched. This CDR3 reads CASSFGTVNNSPLHF. The CDR3 DNA is TGTGCCAGCAGTTTCGGGACAGTTAATAATTCACCCCTCCACTTT.

J is TRBJ2-1 and V is TRBV5-1; D uncertain. Trimming cost V 4 bases and J 8 bases, with 16 bases left between them. The germline V gene has CDR1 SGHRS and CDR2 YFSETQ. This CDR3 is built from 14 residues. Here the CDR3 reads CASSPGWSVDEQFF. CDR3 DNA sequence: TGCGCCAGCAGCCCCGGGTGGTCGGTCGATGAGCAGTTCTTC.

This chain links TRBV6-4 with TRBJ1-1; D may be TRBD1 (6 bases). V was cut by 2 bases and J by 1 base, with 11 bases left in between. The CDR3 consists of 15 residues. CDR1 MRHNA and CDR2 SNTAGT come from the germline V gene. CDR3 in amino acids: CASSDGGKGNTEAFF. The CDR3 bases are TGTGCCAGCAGTGACGGGGGCAAGGGGAACACTGAAGCTTTCTTT.

Written as DNA, the CDR3 is TGTGCCAGCAGTTCTGGGACAGGCCCCAGGCCCCAGCATTTT. Protein: CASSSGTGPRPQHF. The chain uses TRBV2 and TRBJ1-5; 8 bases agree with TRBD1. Trimming at V came to 5 bases and at J to 9 bases, leaving 9 bases not matched to a gene. The V gene's germline CDR1 is SNHLY and CDR2 FYNNEI. The CDR3 totals 14 residues.

The CDR3 DNA reads TGTGCCAGCAGTGAAGCAGCAGCCTCCTACAATGAGCAGTTCTTC. As protein: CASSEAAASYNEQFF. The rearrangement uses TRBV25-1 and TRBJ2-1; D remains ambiguous. V was trimmed by 2 bases and J by 0 bases, leaving 8 bases between them. The germline CDR1 and CDR2 sequences are MGHDK and SYGVNS. The CDR3 extends over 15 amino acids.

This clone came up a few times. The gene calls are TRBV7-2 and TRBJ1-6; D possibly corresponds to TRBD1 (6 bases). The CDR3 loop spans 17 amino acids. Per germline, CDR1 SGHTA and CDR2 FQGNSA. V dropped 4 bases and J dropped 8 bases, with 21 bases sitting between them. The CDR3 sequence is CASSSAPNRAIDSPLHF. CDR3 nucleotide sequence: TGTGCCAGCAGCTCGGCCCCTAACAGGGCGATAGATTCACCCCTCCACTTT.

This clone was recorded a few times. V and J are TRBV5-6 and TRBJ2-3; 8 positions match TRBD1. Trimming cost V 0 bases and J 4 bases; bases outside gene matches: 4. This CDR3 has 15 amino acids. CDR1 SGHDT and CDR2 YYEEEE come from the germline V gene. This CDR3 reads CASSLDLTGADTQYF. The CDR3 nucleotides are TGTGCCAGCAGCTTGGACCTGACAGGGGCAGATACGCAGTATTTT.

The CDR3 protein is CASSTRPPPGETQYF. CDR3 bases: TGTGCCAGCAGTACCAGACCTCCCCCGGGAGAGACCCAGTACTTC. The chain joins TRBV27 to TRBJ2-5; D is unresolved. The CDR3 loop spans 15 amino acids. The germline CDR1 and CDR2 sequences are MNHEY and SMNVEV (reference sequence). V gave up 5 bases and J gave up 4 bases, with 17 bases separating them.

The chain joins TRBV7-2 to TRBJ1-1, with D possibly being TRBD1 (5 bases). V lost 4 bases and J 0 bases, leaving 6 bases between the germline ends. This CDR3 region has 13 residues. Germline V gene data show CDR1 as SGHTA and CDR2 as FQGNSA. This chain's CDR3 is CASSSRVNTEAFF. The CDR3 nucleotides read TGTGCCAGCAGCTCCAGGGTGAACACTGAAGCTTTCTTT.

V usage is TRBV2 and J usage is TRBJ1-4, with TRBD1 as a possible D gene (5 bases). The CDR3 has 14 residues. Trimming pared 5 bases from V and 0 bases from J, leaving 7 bases between. Per the germline V gene, CDR1 is SNHLY and CDR2 is FYNNEI. The CDR3 DNA sequence: TGTGCCAGCAGTTGGGGCTCAACTAATGAAAAACTGTTTTTT. It translates to CASSWGSTNEKLFF.

V is TRBV7-3 and J is TRBJ1-4; 7 nucleotides match TRBD1. Germline values: CDR1 SGHTA, CDR2 FQGTGA. The CDR3 is 16 residues long. V lost 3 bases and J lost 3; bases outside the gene matches: 7. CDR3 region: CASSFPPGQPNEKLFF. CDR3 DNA sequence: TGTGCCAGCAGCTTTCCTCCGGGACAGCCTAATGAAAAACTGTTTTTT.